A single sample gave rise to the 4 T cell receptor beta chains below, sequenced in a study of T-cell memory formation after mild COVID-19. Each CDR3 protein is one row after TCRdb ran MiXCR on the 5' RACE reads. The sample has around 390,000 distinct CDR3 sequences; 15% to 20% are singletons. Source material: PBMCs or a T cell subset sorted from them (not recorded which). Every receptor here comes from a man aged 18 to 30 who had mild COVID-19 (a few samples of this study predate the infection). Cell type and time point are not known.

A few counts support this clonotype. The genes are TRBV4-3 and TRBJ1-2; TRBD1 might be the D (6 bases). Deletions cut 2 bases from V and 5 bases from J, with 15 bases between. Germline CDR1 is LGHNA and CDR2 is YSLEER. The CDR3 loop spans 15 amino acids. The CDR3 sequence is CASSQSRQESYGYTF. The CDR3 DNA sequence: TGCGCCAGCAGCCAATCCCGACAGGAGTCGTATGGCTACACCTTC.

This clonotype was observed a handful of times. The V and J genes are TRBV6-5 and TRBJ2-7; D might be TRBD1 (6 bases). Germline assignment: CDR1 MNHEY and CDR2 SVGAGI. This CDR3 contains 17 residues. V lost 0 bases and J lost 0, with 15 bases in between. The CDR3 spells CASSYSYRTADSYEQYF. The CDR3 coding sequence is TGTGCCAGCAGTTACTCTTACCGGACAGCGGACTCCTACGAGCAGTACTTC.

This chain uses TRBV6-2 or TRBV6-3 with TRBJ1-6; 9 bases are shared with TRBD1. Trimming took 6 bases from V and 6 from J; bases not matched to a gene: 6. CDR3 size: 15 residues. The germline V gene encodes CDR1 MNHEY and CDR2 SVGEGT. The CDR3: CASRTDRGINSPLHF. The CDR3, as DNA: TGTGCCAGCAGGACGGACAGGGGTATTAATTCACCCCTCCACTTT.

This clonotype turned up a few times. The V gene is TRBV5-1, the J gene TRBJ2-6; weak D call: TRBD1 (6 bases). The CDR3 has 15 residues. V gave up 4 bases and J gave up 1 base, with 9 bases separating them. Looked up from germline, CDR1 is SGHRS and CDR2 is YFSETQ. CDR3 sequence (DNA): TGCGCCAGCAGCGGAACAGGGTCTGGGGCCAACGTCCTGACTTTC. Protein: CASSGTGSGANVLTF.